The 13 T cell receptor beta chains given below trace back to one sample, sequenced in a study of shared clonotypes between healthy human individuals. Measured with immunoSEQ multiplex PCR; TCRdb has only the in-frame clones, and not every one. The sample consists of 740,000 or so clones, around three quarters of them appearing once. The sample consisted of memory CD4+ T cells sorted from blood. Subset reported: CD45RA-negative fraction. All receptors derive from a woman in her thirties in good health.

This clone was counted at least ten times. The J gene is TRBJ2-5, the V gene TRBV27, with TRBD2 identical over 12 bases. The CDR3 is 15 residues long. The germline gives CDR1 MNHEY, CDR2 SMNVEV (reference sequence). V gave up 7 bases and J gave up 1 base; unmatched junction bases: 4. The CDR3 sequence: CASTRLAGAQETQYF. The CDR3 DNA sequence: TGTGCCAGCACCCGACTAGCGGGGGCCCAAGAGACCCAGTACTTC.

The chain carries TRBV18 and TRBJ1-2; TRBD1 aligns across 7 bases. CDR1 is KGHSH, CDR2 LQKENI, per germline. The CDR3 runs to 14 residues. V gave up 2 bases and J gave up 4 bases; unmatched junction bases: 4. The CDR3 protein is CASSPARGVYGYTF. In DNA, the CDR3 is TGTGCCAGCTCACCAGCCAGGGGGGTCTATGGCTACACCTTC.

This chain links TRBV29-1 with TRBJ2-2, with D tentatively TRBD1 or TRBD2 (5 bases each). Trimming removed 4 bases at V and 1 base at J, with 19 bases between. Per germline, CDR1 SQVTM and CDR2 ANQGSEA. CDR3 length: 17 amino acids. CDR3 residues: CSVGGTGEGRNTGELFF. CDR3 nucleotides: TGCAGCGTTGGCGGAACAGGCGAGGGGAGGAACACCGGGGAGCTGTTTTTT.

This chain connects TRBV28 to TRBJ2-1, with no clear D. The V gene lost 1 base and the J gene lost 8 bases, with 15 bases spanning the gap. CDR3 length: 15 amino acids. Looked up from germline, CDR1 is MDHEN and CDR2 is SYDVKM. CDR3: CASSLYLISNYEQFF. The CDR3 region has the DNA TGTGCCAGCAGTTTATACCTGATCTCGAATTATGAGCAGTTCTTC.

CDR3 sequence (DNA): TGTGCCAGCAGACGGAGCTCTGGGGCCAACGTCCTGACTTTC. Its protein is CASRRSSGANVLTF. This sequence joins TRBV6-5 and TRBJ2-6; the D is unclear. The V and J ends lost 6 bases and 0 bases respectively, with 6 bases between them. CDR1 and CDR2 (germline): MNHEY, SVGAGI. The CDR3 runs 14 residues.

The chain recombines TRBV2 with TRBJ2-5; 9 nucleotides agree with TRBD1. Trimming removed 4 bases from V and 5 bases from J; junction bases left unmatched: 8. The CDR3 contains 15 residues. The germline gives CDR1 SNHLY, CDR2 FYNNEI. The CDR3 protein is CASSGSGTGYETQYF. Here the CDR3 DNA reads TGTGCCAGCAGTGGTTCCGGGACAGGGTACGAGACCCAGTACTTC.

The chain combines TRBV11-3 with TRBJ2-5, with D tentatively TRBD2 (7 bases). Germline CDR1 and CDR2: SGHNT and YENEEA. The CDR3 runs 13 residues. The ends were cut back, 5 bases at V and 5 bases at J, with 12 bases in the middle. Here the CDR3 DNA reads TGTGCCAGCAGCCGCAGGGGAGGGGAGACCCAGTACTTC. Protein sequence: CASSRRGGETQYF.

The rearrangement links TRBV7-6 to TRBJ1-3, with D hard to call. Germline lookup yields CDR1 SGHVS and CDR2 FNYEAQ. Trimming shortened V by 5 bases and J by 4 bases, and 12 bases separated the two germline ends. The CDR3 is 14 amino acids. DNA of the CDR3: TGTGCCAGCAGCCCGTATGACTCCGGAAACACCATATATTTT. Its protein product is CASSPYDSGNTIYF.

The CDR3 region is CSVVRGNNEQFF. The CDR3 DNA reads as TGCAGCGTTGTTCGCGGTAACAATGAGCAGTTCTTC. This sequence joins TRBV29-1 and TRBJ2-1, with D uncertain. Trimming cost V 4 bases and J 5 bases, with 9 bases left between them. The CDR3 covers 12 residues. The V gene's germline CDR1 is SQVTM and CDR2 ANQGSEA.

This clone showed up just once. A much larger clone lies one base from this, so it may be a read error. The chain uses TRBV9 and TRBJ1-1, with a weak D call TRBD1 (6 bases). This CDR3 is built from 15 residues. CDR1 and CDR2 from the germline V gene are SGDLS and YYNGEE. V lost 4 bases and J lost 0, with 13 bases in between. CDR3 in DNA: TGTGCCAGCAGCCTAGGACAGAATATGAACACTGAAGCTTTCTTT. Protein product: CASSLGQNMNTEAFF.

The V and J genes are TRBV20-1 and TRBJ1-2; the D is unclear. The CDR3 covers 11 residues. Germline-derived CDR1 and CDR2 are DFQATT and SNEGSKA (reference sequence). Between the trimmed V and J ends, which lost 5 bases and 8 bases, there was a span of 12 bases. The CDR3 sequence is CSAPPGVGYTF. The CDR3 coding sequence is TGCAGTGCTCCTCCGGGTGTCGGCTACACCTTC.

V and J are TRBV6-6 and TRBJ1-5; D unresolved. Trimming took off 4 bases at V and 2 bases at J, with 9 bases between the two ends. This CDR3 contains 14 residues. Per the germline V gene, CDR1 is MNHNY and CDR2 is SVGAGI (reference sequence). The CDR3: CASSSTSGNQPQHF. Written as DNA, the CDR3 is TGTGCCAGCAGTTCAACTTCGGGCAATCAGCCCCAGCATTTT.

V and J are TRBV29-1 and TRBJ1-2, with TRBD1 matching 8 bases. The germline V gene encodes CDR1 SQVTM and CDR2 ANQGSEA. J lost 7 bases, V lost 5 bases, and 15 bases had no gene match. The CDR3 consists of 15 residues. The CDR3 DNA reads TGCAGCGTTACCTTTGGGGGACAGGCCGTCGGTGGCTACACCTTC. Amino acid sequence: CSVTFGGQAVGGYTF.